The rows below give T cell receptor beta chains drawn from one sample of a study of T cell clones after liver transplantation. No cognate antigen is known for these TCRs. The repertoire was sequenced with immunoSEQ multiplex PCR; TCRdb's copy has only in-frame clones and lacks some. The table shows about 600 clones, with less than 70% occurring only once. Sequenced sample: CD8+ T cells from cultured PBMCs. These receptors were taken from a human patient who received a liver transplant. The graft donor may account for some of the T cells. CDR3s include the opening cysteine and the closing phenylalanine or tryptophan. The order of the fields is clone size, CDR3 length, V gene, D gene, J gene, CDR3 protein, CDR3 DNA. The D gene is left open where the match is weak. Rows give clone size only sometimes, using once, few, many, or a class for an expanded clone.

clone size: NA; CDR3 length: 16; V gene: TRBV5-1; D gene: TRBD1; J gene: TRBJ2-5; CDR3 protein: CASSLARTGEEQTQYF; CDR3 DNA: TGCGCCAGCAGCTTGGCCCGGACAGGGGAAGAACAGACCCAGTACTTC
clone size: few; CDR3 length: 16; V gene: TRBV11-2; D gene: NA; J gene: TRBJ1-4; CDR3 protein: CASSLEYGGTNEKLFF; CDR3 DNA: TGTGCCAGCAGCTTAGAGTACGGGGGAACTAATGAAAAACTGTTTTTT
clone size: hyperexpanded; CDR3 length: 13; V gene: TRBV4-1; D gene: NA; J gene: TRBJ1-2; CDR3 protein: CASSQDDSYGYTF; CDR3 DNA: TGCGCCAGCAGCCAAGACGACAGCTATGGCTACACCTTC
clone size: large; CDR3 length: 13; V gene: TRBV7-9; D gene: NA; J gene: TRBJ1-2; CDR3 protein: CASSLARDYGYTF; CDR3 DNA: TGTGCCAGCAGCTTAGCCAGGGACTATGGCTACACCTTC
clone size: NA; CDR3 length: 16; V gene: TRBV4-3; D gene: TRBD1; J gene: TRBJ2-7; CDR3 protein: CASSQGGGTGKYEQYF; CDR3 DNA: TGCGCCAGCAGCCAAGGTGGAGGGACAGGGAAATACGAGCAGTACTTC
clone size: once; CDR3 length: 14; V gene: TRBV7-3; D gene: NA; J gene: TRBJ1-3; CDR3 protein: CASSPTESGNTIYF; CDR3 DNA: TGTGCCAGCAGCCCCACGGAGTCTGGAAACACCATATATTTT
clone size: NA; CDR3 length: 13; V gene: TRBV6-9; D gene: TRBD1; J gene: TRBJ1-1; CDR3 protein: CASSLGQDTEAFF; CDR3 DNA: TGTGCCAGCAGTTTGGGACAGGACACTGAAGCTTTCTTT
clone size: few; CDR3 length: 17; V gene: TRBV4-3; D gene: TRBD1; J gene: TRBJ2-3; CDR3 protein: CASSQGTTGGFSDTQYF; CDR3 DNA: TGCGCCAGCAGCCAAGGGACCACAGGGGGGTTTTCAGATACGCAGTATTTT
clone size: NA; CDR3 length: 15; V gene: TRBV6-5; D gene: NA; J gene: TRBJ2-7; CDR3 protein: CASSGGGRAKGEQYF; CDR3 DNA: TGTGCCAGCAGTGGGGGGGGCAGGGCAAAAGGGGAGCAGTACTTC
clone size: NA; CDR3 length: 14; V gene: TRBV7-6; D gene: NA; J gene: TRBJ1-4; CDR3 protein: CASSRDPAGFKLFF; CDR3 DNA: TGTGCCAGCAGCAGAGACCCGGCGGGGTTCAAACTGTTTTTT
clone size: hyperexpanded; CDR3 length: 13; V gene: TRBV7-6; D gene: NA; J gene: TRBJ2-1; CDR3 protein: CASSRSSYNEQFF; CDR3 DNA: TGTGCCAGCAGTCGGAGCTCCTACAATGAGCAGTTCTTC
clone size: NA; CDR3 length: 14; V gene: TRBV27; D gene: NA; J gene: TRBJ2-5; CDR3 protein: CASSPSKRGETQYF; CDR3 DNA: TGTGCCAGCAGCCCCTCGAAAAGAGGGGAGACCCAGTACTTC
clone size: NA; CDR3 length: 15; V gene: TRBV5-4; D gene: TRBD1; J gene: TRBJ1-5; CDR3 protein: CASSQDVGQFQPQHF; CDR3 DNA: TGCGCCAGCAGCCAGGACGTGGGACAGTTTCAGCCCCAGCATTTT
clone size: NA; CDR3 length: 15; V gene: TRBV18; D gene: NA; J gene: TRBJ2-2; CDR3 protein: CASSPEQDSTGELFF; CDR3 DNA: TGTGCCAGCTCACCGGAGCAGGACAGCACCGGGGAGCTGTTTTTT
clone size: NA; CDR3 length: 14; V gene: TRBV4-1; D gene: NA; J gene: TRBJ2-1; CDR3 protein: CASSPGLFFGEQFF; CDR3 DNA: TGCGCCAGCAGCCCCGGACTCTTTTTCGGTGAGCAGTTCTTC
clone size: NA; CDR3 length: 15; V gene: TRBV6-6; D gene: TRBD1; J gene: TRBJ1-1; CDR3 protein: CASSYPQGVNTEAFF; CDR3 DNA: TGTGCCAGCAGTTACCCACAGGGGGTGAACACTGAAGCTTTCTTT
clone size: NA; CDR3 length: 14; V gene: TRBV6-4; D gene: TRBD1; J gene: TRBJ2-3; CDR3 protein: CASSDGQGADTQYF; CDR3 DNA: TGTGCCAGCAGTGACGGACAGGGGGCAGATACGCAGTATTTT
clone size: large; CDR3 length: 13; V gene: TRBV29-1; D gene: NA; J gene: TRBJ2-7; CDR3 protein: CSVEDSNKYEQYF; CDR3 DNA: TGCAGCGTTGAAGATAGTAACAAGTACGAGCAGTACTTC
clone size: NA; CDR3 length: 15; V gene: TRBV11-3; D gene: NA; J gene: TRBJ2-5; CDR3 protein: CASSLRDRYKETQYF; CDR3 DNA: TGTGCCAGCAGCCTACGGGACCGATATAAAGAGACCCAGTACTTC
clone size: NA; CDR3 length: 14; V gene: TRBV9; D gene: NA; J gene: TRBJ1-2; CDR3 protein: CASSAQGYNYGYTF; CDR3 DNA: TGTGCCAGCAGCGCCCAGGGTTATAACTATGGCTACACCTTC
clone size: NA; CDR3 length: 13; V gene: TRBV4-3; D gene: NA; J gene: TRBJ1-2; CDR3 protein: CASSQDDSYGYTF; CDR3 DNA: TGCGCCAGCAGCCAAGACGACAGCTATGGCTACACCTTC
clone size: NA; CDR3 length: 13; V gene: TRBV7-6; D gene: NA; J gene: TRBJ2-7; CDR3 protein: CASSLEPQDEQYF; CDR3 DNA: TGTGCCAGCAGCTTAGAGCCCCAAGACGAGCAGTACTTC
clone size: large; CDR3 length: 12; V gene: TRBV29-1; D gene: TRBD2; J gene: TRBJ2-7; CDR3 protein: CSATSSSYEQYF; CDR3 DNA: TGCAGCGCGACTAGCTCATCCTACGAGCAGTACTTC
clone size: NA; CDR3 length: 15; V gene: TRBV4-2; D gene: TRBD2; J gene: TRBJ2-7; CDR3 protein: CASSQEASGADEQYF; CDR3 DNA: TGTGCCAGCAGCCAAGAAGCTAGCGGGGCTGACGAGCAGTACTTC
clone size: once; CDR3 length: 17; V gene: TRBV5-8; D gene: NA; J gene: TRBJ2-1; CDR3 protein: CASSPSLESGRQSEQFF; CDR3 DNA: TGTGCCAGCAGCCCCTCTTTAGAAAGCGGTCGCCAGAGTGAGCAGTTCTTC
clone size: NA; CDR3 length: 16; V gene: TRBV7-9; D gene: TRBD2; J gene: TRBJ2-7; CDR3 protein: CASSLVGASGGGGQYF; CDR3 DNA: TGTGCCAGCAGCTTGGTCGGGGCTAGCGGGGGTGGAGGGCAGTACTTC
clone size: NA; CDR3 length: 15; V gene: TRBV6-5; D gene: TRBD1; J gene: TRBJ2-7; CDR3 protein: CASSGYRDRVYEQYF; CDR3 DNA: TGTGCCAGCAGTGGATACCGGGACAGGGTCTACGAGCAGTACTTC
clone size: NA; CDR3 length: 13; V gene: TRBV19; D gene: NA; J gene: TRBJ2-1; CDR3 protein: CASSASRLHQQFF; CDR3 DNA: TGTGCCAGTAGTGCCTCGCGTTTACACCAGCAGTTCTTC
clone size: few; CDR3 length: 14; V gene: TRBV6-9; D gene: NA; J gene: TRBJ1-3; CDR3 protein: CASSYRGYGNTIYF; CDR3 DNA: TGTGCCAGCAGTTACAGGGGCTATGGAAACACCATATATTTT
clone size: NA; CDR3 length: 15; V gene: TRBV6-6; D gene: TRBD1; J gene: TRBJ2-7; CDR3 protein: CASSSFDRGRYEQYF; CDR3 DNA: TGTGCCAGCAGTTCATTTGACAGGGGGCGATACGAGCAGTACTTC
clone size: large; CDR3 length: 17; V gene: TRBV27; D gene: NA; J gene: TRBJ2-7; CDR3 protein: CASTPGSLNGFPYEQYF; CDR3 DNA: TGTGCCAGCACCCCGGGGTCCCTGAACGGTTTCCCCTACGAGCAGTACTTC
clone size: NA; CDR3 length: 12; V gene: TRBV27; D gene: NA; J gene: TRBJ2-3; CDR3 protein: CASSPNGDTQYF; CDR3 DNA: TGTGCCAGCAGTCCCAACGGAGATACGCAGTATTTT
clone size: NA; CDR3 length: 13; V gene: TRBV5-2; D gene: NA; J gene: TRBJ1-2; CDR3 protein: CASSQDDSYGYTF; CDR3 DNA: TGCGCCAGCAGCCAAGACGACAGCTATGGCTACACCTTC
clone size: NA; CDR3 length: 14; V gene: TRBV9; D gene: NA; J gene: TRBJ1-1; CDR3 protein: CASSVEQAGTEAFF; CDR3 DNA: TGTGCCAGCAGCGTAGAACAGGCGGGAACTGAAGCTTTCTTT
clone size: large; CDR3 length: 13; V gene: TRBV6-5; D gene: TRBD1; J gene: TRBJ1-1; CDR3 protein: CASSLGQDTEAFF; CDR3 DNA: TGTGCCAGCAGTTTGGGACAGGACACTGAAGCTTTCTTT
clone size: large; CDR3 length: 14; V gene: TRBV6-8; D gene: TRBD2; J gene: TRBJ2-1; CDR3 protein: CASSYGTSGNEQFF; CDR3 DNA: TGTGCCAGCAGTTATGGGACTAGCGGGAATGAGCAGTTCTTC
clone size: once; CDR3 length: 15; V gene: TRBV5-5; D gene: TRBD1; J gene: TRBJ1-5; CDR3 protein: CASSQDVGQFQPQHF; CDR3 DNA: TGCGCCAGCAGCCAGGACGTGGGACAGTTTCAGCCCCAGCATTTT
clone size: NA; CDR3 length: 15; V gene: TRBV6-5; D gene: NA; J gene: TRBJ1-2; CDR3 protein: CASTPRDGRFYGYTF; CDR3 DNA: TGTGCCAGCACCCCGAGGGACGGACGGTTCTATGGCTACACCTTC
clone size: few; CDR3 length: 15; V gene: TRBV15; D gene: NA; J gene: TRBJ1-2; CDR3 protein: CATSRDRRLNYGYTF; CDR3 DNA: TGTGCCACCAGCAGAGATCGACGGCTAAACTATGGCTACACCTTC
clone size: NA; CDR3 length: 13; V gene: TRBV14; D gene: NA; J gene: TRBJ1-1; CDR3 protein: CASSSEMNTEAFF; CDR3 DNA: TGTGCCAGCAGCTCTGAGATGAACACTGAAGCTTTCTTT
clone size: large; CDR3 length: 13; V gene: TRBV5-6; D gene: NA; J gene: TRBJ2-4; CDR3 protein: CASSSGIKNIQYF; CDR3 DNA: TGTGCCAGCAGCTCGGGGATCAAAAACATTCAGTACTTC
clone size: few; CDR3 length: 13; V gene: TRBV5-1; D gene: NA; J gene: TRBJ1-1; CDR3 protein: CASSLPGGTEAFF; CDR3 DNA: TGCGCCAGCAGCCTCCCCGGAGGCACTGAAGCTTTCTTT
clone size: NA; CDR3 length: 13; V gene: TRBV6-8; D gene: NA; J gene: TRBJ2-7; CDR3 protein: CASSYSGRGEQYF; CDR3 DNA: TGTGCCAGCAGTTACTCAGGCAGGGGCGAGCAGTACTTC
clone size: NA; CDR3 length: 12; V gene: TRBV7-9; D gene: NA; J gene: TRBJ2-2; CDR3 protein: CASSLSGGELFF; CDR3 DNA: TGTGCCAGCAGCTTATCGGGAGGGGAGCTGTTTTTT
clone size: large; CDR3 length: 16; V gene: TRBV4-1; D gene: TRBD2; J gene: TRBJ2-1; CDR3 protein: CASSRRGAGALDEQFF; CDR3 DNA: TGCGCCAGCAGCCGCCGGGGAGCGGGAGCTTTGGATGAGCAGTTCTTC
clone size: NA; CDR3 length: 12; V gene: TRBV4-3; D gene: NA; J gene: TRBJ2-7; CDR3 protein: CASSNRWGEQYF; CDR3 DNA: TGCGCCAGCAGCAACCGGTGGGGAGAGCAGTACTTC
clone size: NA; CDR3 length: 18; V gene: TRBV5-6; D gene: NA; J gene: TRBJ1-2; CDR3 protein: CASSLAGGSTPRRYGYTF; CDR3 DNA: TGTGCCAGCAGCTTGGCCGGTGGGAGTACCCCCAGAAGGTATGGCTACACCTTC
clone size: NA; CDR3 length: 14; V gene: TRBV4-1; D gene: TRBD2; J gene: TRBJ2-7; CDR3 protein: CASSPVTSTYEQYF; CDR3 DNA: TGCGCCAGCAGCCCAGTGACTAGCACCTACGAGCAGTACTTC
clone size: large; CDR3 length: 18; V gene: TRBV4-1; D gene: TRBD2; J gene: TRBJ2-3; CDR3 protein: CASSHAGTSGIRTDTQYF; CDR3 DNA: TGCGCCAGCAGCCATGCCGGGACTAGCGGGATTCGCACAGATACGCAGTATTTT
clone size: NA; CDR3 length: 13; V gene: TRBV29-1; D gene: NA; J gene: TRBJ2-7; CDR3 protein: CSGEGSNKYEQYF; CDR3 DNA: TGCAGCGGTGAAGGTAGTAACAAGTACGAGCAGTACTTC
clone size: NA; CDR3 length: 15; V gene: TRBV4-1; D gene: NA; J gene: TRBJ2-7; CDR3 protein: CASSQDRGSSYEQYF; CDR3 DNA: TGCGCCAGCAGCCAAGATAGGGGGAGCTCCTACGAGCAGTACTTC
clone size: large; CDR3 length: 16; V gene: TRBV7-2; D gene: TRBD1; J gene: TRBJ1-6; CDR3 protein: CASSLTGAERGSPLHF; CDR3 DNA: TGTGCCAGCAGCCTAACAGGGGCTGAGCGGGGATCACCCCTCCACTTT
clone size: NA; CDR3 length: 15; V gene: TRBV4-3; D gene: TRBD1; J gene: TRBJ1-1; CDR3 protein: CASSQKGQGGTEAFF; CDR3 DNA: TGCGCCAGCAGCCAAAAAGGACAGGGGGGCACTGAAGCTTTCTTT
clone size: NA; CDR3 length: 13; V gene: TRBV7-6; D gene: NA; J gene: TRBJ2-1; CDR3 protein: CASSRSSYNEQFF; CDR3 DNA: TGTGCCAGCAGTAGGTCCTCCTACAATGAGCAGTTCTTC
clone size: NA; CDR3 length: 14; V gene: TRBV9; D gene: TRBD2; J gene: TRBJ2-3; CDR3 protein: CASSEGLARDTQYF; CDR3 DNA: TGTGCCAGCAGCGAGGGACTAGCGAGGGATACGCAGTATTTT
clone size: large; CDR3 length: 16; V gene: TRBV5-6; D gene: NA; J gene: TRBJ1-6; CDR3 protein: CASTSDRDSYNSPLHF; CDR3 DNA: TGTGCCAGCACCTCAGATAGGGACTCCTATAATTCACCCCTCCACTTT